The sequence of this T cell receptor (beta chain) was determined in a study of T cells in Graves' hyperthyroidism and ophthalmopathy (dated by TCRdb to between 2018 and 2021). Looking at the study overall: Peripheral blood samples were taken at initial diagnosis, before any treatment was given. TCR V-J signatures able to tell the groups apart were searched for in a discovery cohort of about a hundred patients, of whom under 45 had Graves' ophthalmopathy and 57 had stable Graves' hyperthyroidism. Prospective prediction of ophthalmopathy was tested in an independent validation cohort consisting of about 19 hyperthyroidism patients and approximately 16 patients who later progressed to ophthalmopathy. The approximately 100 discovery patients were divided at random into training and test sets in a 7:3 ratio. The study also compared thyroid tissue and blood T-cell repertoires from about six Graves' hyperthyroidism patients. After blood sampling, hyperthyroidism patients were treated with methimazole at a starting dose of 30 mg daily, and ophthalmopathy patients were treated with high-dose intravenous methylprednisolone. The paper reports TCR Vbeta CDR3 sequencing of some 140 peripheral blood samples: around 45 ophthalmopathy, fewer than 80 hyperthyroidism and 17 progressor patients. Paper-wide results and their limitations: Sample size was not statistically predetermined, and investigators were not blinded to group allocation. Blood samples also contained most of the expanded thyroid clonotypes (frequency above 0.001), which suggests that blood repertoires may reflect thyroid immune responses. A 13 V-J signature model separated ophthalmopathy from stable hyperthyroidism, with just over 85% sensitivity and 81.08% specificity in cross-validation and 80%/75% in testing. During validation, the model predicted progression to ophthalmopathy a median of around six months ahead of onset, with almost 71% sensitivity and about 72% specificity.

With regard to this clonotype: This receptor's antigen is unknown. The sample holds no much larger clone one base away, and base qualities are not on file.

Amplification of TCR beta CDR3 regions was carried out from RNA transcripts. The first round of RT-PCR for the TCR CDR3 was performed with the HTBI primer set and the Qiagen OneStep RT-PCR kit. Libraries were constructed in a second round of multiplex PCR, after which size selection and purification were performed. Sequencing of the libraries was done on an Illumina HiSeq2000 using paired-end 100 bp reads. Under the source paper's analysis protocol: SOAPnuke was used to process the raw data, with reads discarded if the reads contained adapters or uncalled bases, had a mean Phred below 15, or lacked an exact constant-primer or identifier match. High-quality paired reads were merged with COPE v1.2.5, and unique nucleotide sequences were defined as clonotypes. MiTCR v1.1 was used to align clonotypes to the IMGT TRBV, TRBD and TRBJ reference segments. Analysis was restricted to V-J combinations with a frequency above 0.0001, which covered just over 98% of repertoires. The TCS score was defined as the ratio of F50 (clonal expansion) to E x V (chaos), calculated using BLOSUM62-based TCRdist between CDR3 peptides within each V-J. Welch's t-statistics and random forest reduced around 510 V-J features to 10 to 15, which were used in a naive Bayes classifier (R e1071). The public sequencing data were trimmed at Q25 with fastp and processed into clonotypes with MiXCR by TCRdb, which kept only in-frame beta chains. Every entry covers one CDR3 protein and lists the most common genes and DNA from its rows. The V and J calls were not made by the authors but by TCRdb's processing. A total of under 700,000 distinct CDR3 sequences appear in this sample, 16% of them only once. Jointly, the top ten make up under 20% of the sample.

Here V drops 9 bases and J drops 0 bases, and the junction holds 13 bases not matched to any gene. Spanning cysteine to phenylalanine, the CDR3 consists of 17 amino acids. The DNA shown is the 51-base CDR3, in frame from base 1. The germline V gene supplies CDR1 SNHLY and CDR2 FYNNEI. Stable Graves' hyperthyroidism was defined as no progression to ophthalmopathy during 18 months of follow-up. Hyperthyroidism patients were aged 18 to 65 years and newly diagnosed, with disease duration of less than 2 months. Patients with uncontrolled infections, other autoimmune diseases, pregnancy or lactation were excluded. Diagnoses were established on the basis of clinical symptoms, serum thyroxine and TRAb, thyroid ultrasound, and orbital computed tomography. PBMCs were isolated from about 10 ml of fresh peripheral blood by Ficoll-Paque density gradient centrifugation. Total RNA was extracted using Trizol reagent, and RNA quality was assessed on an Agilent 2100 Bioanalyzer.

This clonotype was obtained from a woman between 18 and 30 years old with Graves' hyperthyroidism. The sample comprised blood. The chain is assembled from TRBV2 and TRBJ2-7; TRBD2 lines up with 11 middle nucleotides. The nucleotide sequence is given as TGTGCCAGAAGGAGGACTCCTAGCGGGGGGTTCTCCTACGAGCAGTACTTC. Its translation is CARRRTPSGGFSYEQYF.